This entry describes one T cell receptor beta chain. This entry comes from a study of lymphopenia after photon versus proton radiotherapy. V lost 0 bases and J lost 8, with 13 bases in between. From germline, CDR1 is MNHEY and CDR2 SMNVEV (reference sequence). The CDR3 covers 14 residues. TCRdb's copy holds only in-frame clones and misses some; the assay was immunoSEQ multiplex PCR. The table lists approximately 30,000 clones, over 85% of them singletons. The chain employs TRBV27 and TRBJ1-1; D is unclear. The sequencing here drew on peripheral blood, taken from a patient treated with photon-based radiotherapy. The receptor's source is a woman between 45 and 65 years old with cholangiocarcinoma. The CDR3 DNA reads TGTGCCAGCAGTTTATCGGGGTTCGGGAGCGAAGCTTTCTTT. Translation: CASSLSGFGSEAFF.